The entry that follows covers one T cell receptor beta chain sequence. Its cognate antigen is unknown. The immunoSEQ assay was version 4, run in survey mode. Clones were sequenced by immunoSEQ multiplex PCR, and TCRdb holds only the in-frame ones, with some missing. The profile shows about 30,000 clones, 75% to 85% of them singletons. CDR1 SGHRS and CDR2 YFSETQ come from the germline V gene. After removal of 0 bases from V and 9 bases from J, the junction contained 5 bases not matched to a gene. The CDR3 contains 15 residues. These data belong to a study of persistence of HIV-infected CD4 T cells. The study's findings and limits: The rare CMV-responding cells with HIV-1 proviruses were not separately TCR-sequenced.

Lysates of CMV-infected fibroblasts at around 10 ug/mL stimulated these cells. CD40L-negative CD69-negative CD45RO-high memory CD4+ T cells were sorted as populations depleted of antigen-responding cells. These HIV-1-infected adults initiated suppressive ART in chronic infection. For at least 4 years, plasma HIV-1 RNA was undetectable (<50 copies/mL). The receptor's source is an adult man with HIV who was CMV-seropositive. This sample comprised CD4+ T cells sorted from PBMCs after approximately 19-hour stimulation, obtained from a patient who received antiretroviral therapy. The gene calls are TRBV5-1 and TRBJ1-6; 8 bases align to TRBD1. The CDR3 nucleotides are TGCGCCAGCAGCTTGGGTGGACAGGGCGGTTCACCCCTCCACTTT. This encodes CASSLGGQGGSPLHF.